One sample yielded the 29 T cell receptor beta chains listed below, sequenced in a study of CXCR3-negative and CXCR3-positive naive CD8 T cells. Study findings and constraints: More hydrophobic TRB CDR3s occurred in CXCR3-positive than in CXCR3-negative naive cells.

5' RACE that incorporated UMI labels was used to prepare the TRB cDNA libraries. No DNA is given; TCRdb re-called the 5' RACE reads and lists each CDR3 protein once. This table holds roughly 120,000 distinct CDR3 sequences. Which antigens these TCRs recognize remains unknown. Source material: naive CXCR3+ CD8+ T cells from blood. Subset defined: CD45RO-CCR7+CD27+CD95- naive CD8+ T cells expressing CXCR3 (TNR3+). These receptors were taken from a human donor in good health. Some clones in this sample may be carry-over from other donors' samples.

This chain links TRBV12-3 or TRBV12-4 with TRBJ1-2. The length of the CDR3 is 16 residues. CDR3 amino acids: CASSYSMGITVYGYTF.

This sequence joins TRBV27 and TRBJ2-1; absent DNA, TCRdb's TRBD1 call cannot be checked. The CDR3 spans 16 residues. Germline V CDR1 and CDR2: MNHEY, SMNVEV (reference sequence). The CDR3 sequence is CASSPIGQAFDNEQFF.

V gene TRBV20-1 combines with J gene TRBJ2-1; TCRdb's D call, TRBD2, is unchecked because there is no DNA. The CDR3 is made up of 14 amino acids. Germline CDR1 DFQATT, CDR2 SNEGSKA (reference sequence). CDR3 region: CSAPGLAGGNEQFF.

The chain carries TRBV9 and TRBJ2-1; the TCRdb call, TRBD2, lacks DNA for checking. Germline CDR1 and CDR2: SGDLS and YYNGEE. The CDR3 totals 19 residues. CDR3 loop: CASSDHLTSGGSSYNEQFF.

CDR3: CASSMTGTNTEAFF. This chain connects TRBV21-1 to TRBJ1-1; no DNA is available, so the TRBD1 call from TCRdb remains unchecked. TRBV21-1 constitutes a pseudogene. This CDR3 spans 14 amino acids.

The rearrangement joins TRBV6-2 or TRBV6-3 to TRBJ1-1. The CDR3 sequence is 14 residues long. Germline values: CDR1 MNHEY, CDR2 SVGEGT. CDR3 in amino acids: CASSSLQRNTEAFF.

The J gene is TRBJ1-5, the V gene TRBV7-9; TCRdb's assignment of TRBD1 cannot be checked, as there is no DNA. Looked up from germline, CDR1 is SEHNR and CDR2 is FQNEAQ (reference sequence). This CDR3 has 16 amino acids. The CDR3 here is CASSLADSYSNQPQHF.

This CDR3 is CSVEDLGSNYGYTF. The chain joins TRBV29-1 to TRBJ1-2. There are 14 residues in the CDR3. Germline V lookup: CDR1 SQVTM, CDR2 ANQGSEA.

V gene TRBV19 combines with J gene TRBJ1-2; TCRdb indicates TRBD1, and absent DNA this call remains unverified. CDR1 and CDR2 from the germline V gene are LNHDA and SQIVND (reference sequence). This CDR3 has 14 residues. CDR3 region: CASSTRTIIYGYTF.

The V gene is TRBV18, the J gene TRBJ2-5; the D call from TCRdb, TRBD1, cannot be confirmed without DNA. Looked up from germline, CDR1 is KGHSH and CDR2 is LQKENI. This CDR3 has 16 residues. The CDR3 here is CASSPGWNAREETQYF.

The gene calls are TRBV28 and TRBJ2-3; TCRdb's D call of TRBD1 is untestable without DNA. The CDR3 spans 16 residues. Germline V gene data show CDR1 as MDHEN and CDR2 as SYDVKM. The CDR3 sequence is CASSLLVGAPTDTQYF.

The rearrangement joins TRBV12-3 or TRBV12-4 to TRBJ2-1. The CDR3 runs to 14 residues. CDR3 region: CASSVPTVGNEQFF.

The V call is TRBV29-1, the J call TRBJ1-2; TCRdb reports TRBD1, a call that lacks DNA to check it against. This CDR3 comprises 13 residues. The germline CDR1 and CDR2 sequences are SQVTM and ANQGSEA. The CDR3 loop reads CSVETGRNYGYTF.

The chain has TRBV24-1 and TRBJ2-3. CDR3 length: 15 amino acids. Germline V gene data show CDR1 as KGHDR and CDR2 as SFDVKD. The CDR3 loop reads CATSDMGLGTDTQYF.

V and J are TRBV6-5 and TRBJ2-5; TCRdb reports TRBD1, a call that lacks DNA to check it against. Germline V lookup: CDR1 MNHEY, CDR2 SVGAGI. The CDR3 extends over 14 amino acids. This CDR3 is CASSAGGAWETQYF.

The gene calls are TRBV29-1 and TRBJ2-1; TCRdb's D call of TRBD1 is untestable without DNA. Germline CDR1 and CDR2: SQVTM and ANQGSEA. There are 14 residues in the CDR3. CDR3 protein: CSVRTTGFYNEQFF.

CDR3: CASSFRLGGETQYF. This chain joins TRBV28 and TRBJ2-5; the TCRdb D gene call, TRBD1, has no DNA to confirm it. CDR1 is MDHEN, CDR2 SYDVKM, per germline. CDR3 length: 14 amino acids.

This chain links TRBV7-3 with TRBJ2-3; TCRdb returns TRBD1, unconfirmable since there is no DNA. The CDR3 has 13 amino acids. The V gene's germline CDR1 is SGHTA and CDR2 FQGTGA. The CDR3 reads CASSPGPTDTQYF.

The rearrangement links TRBV4-1 to TRBJ1-2. The CDR3 length is 14 residues. Germline V gene lookup returns CDR1 MGHRA and CDR2 YSYEKL. CDR3 region: CASSEPTVNYGYTF.

J is TRBJ2-7 and V is TRBV9; checking the TCRdb D call of TRBD2 is not possible without DNA. The CDR3 is made up of 16 amino acids. Germline V lookup: CDR1 SGDLS, CDR2 YYNGEE. CDR3 amino acids: CASSPSSGDYSYEQYF.

V is TRBV5-5 and J is TRBJ1-1; TCRdb indicates TRBD1, and absent DNA this call remains unverified. CDR3 size: 14 residues. Germline values: CDR1 SGHKS, CDR2 YYEKEE (reference sequence). This chain's CDR3 is CASSFERGYTEAFF.

The genes are TRBV29-1 and TRBJ2-7. This CDR3 contains 11 residues. Germline V gene sequence: CDR1 SQVTM, CDR2 ANQGSEA. CDR3: CSVESNYEQYF.

The V and J genes are TRBV20-1 and TRBJ2-7; as DNA is missing, the TRBD2 call by TCRdb cannot be tested. Per germline, CDR1 DFQATT and CDR2 SNEGSKA (reference sequence). The CDR3 is 14 amino acids. CDR3 residues: CSARRGLSSYEQYF.

The V and J genes are TRBV30 and TRBJ2-7; with no DNA, the TCRdb D assignment of TRBD1 cannot be verified. The V gene's germline CDR1 is GTSNPN and CDR2 SVGIG (reference sequence). CDR3 length equals 14 residues. CDR3 amino acids: CAWTPQGRAYEQYF.

The chain combines TRBV4-3 with TRBJ2-7; TCRdb outputs TRBD2, but without DNA this stays unchecked. In germline, CDR1 is LGHNA, CDR2 YSLEER. This CDR3 is built from 16 residues. CDR3 protein: CASSVRLAGSSYEQYF.

The V gene is TRBV29-1, the J gene TRBJ2-1; TCRdb's assignment of TRBD2 cannot be checked, as there is no DNA. Germline V gives CDR1 SQVTM, CDR2 ANQGSEA. The CDR3 covers 16 residues. CDR3 residues: CSVDELTSGEYNEQFF.

The rearrangement uses TRBV29-1 and TRBJ2-1; TCRdb's assignment of TRBD2 cannot be checked, as there is no DNA. Germline V gives CDR1 SQVTM, CDR2 ANQGSEA. The length of the CDR3 is 16 residues. The CDR3 here is CSVAPGGQRGYNEQFF.

CDR3 sequence reads: CASSAAGGGYEQYF. This chain links TRBV7-6 with TRBJ2-7; TCRdb picks TRBD1, but there is no DNA to check that call. Looked up from germline, CDR1 is SGHVS and CDR2 is FNYEAQ. There are 14 residues in the CDR3.

This sequence joins TRBV11-2 and TRBJ2-1; the D call from TCRdb, TRBD2, cannot be confirmed without DNA. Germline values: CDR1 SGHAT, CDR2 FQNNGV. This CDR3 is built from 15 residues. The CDR3 here is CASAGEIVNYDEQFF.